The sequence of this TCR beta chain was determined in a study of human T cells and chemical hapten exposure. On the study more broadly: During the approximately 25-week study period, patients had diphenylcyclopropenone applied to the scalp every week. Study results and limitations: The study found that DPC sensitization did not change TCRs above 1 in 1000 frequency.

Noted time point: patch test 1, 2 weeks after DPC sensitization. Treatment given: therapeutic diphenylcyclopropenone sensitization with weekly scalp DPC. This clonotype was counted ten times or more. The antigen remains undetermined. The library tagged individual cDNA molecules with unique molecular identifiers. Each CDR3 protein is one row after TCRdb ran MiXCR on the RACE reads. Among approximately 340,000 distinct CDR3 sequences listed, roughly 6.9% were seen once. The source is a woman aged 18 to 35 with alopecia areata. Some clones in this sample may be carry-over from other donors' samples. The sequenced sample was whole blood, obtained in connection with sensitization to the hapten diphenylcyclopropenone (DPC).

The CDR3 DNA reads TGTGCCAGCAGTTTATATTACCTAGCGGGGGGCCTCACGGATACGCAGTATTTT. Translation gives CASSLYYLAGGLTDTQYF. The V call is TRBV12-3 or TRBV12-4, the J call TRBJ2-3, with TRBD2 identical over 11 bases. This CDR3 contains 18 residues. The trim removed 2 bases at V and 6 bases at J, leaving 13 bases unmatched.